This T cell receptor beta chain stems from a study of blood T cells in healthy people across ages. Study-level findings and limits: Older age went with lower TCR beta diversity per million T cells, in a roughly linear way.

PCR was performed a second time for about 7 to 11 cycles using a sample-barcoded 5' primer and a J-beta primer mix. A single record per CDR3 protein comes from TCRdb applying MiXCR to the 5' RACE reads. The sample shows about 760,000 distinct CDR3 sequences, 56% of them seen only once. Whenever a sample was processed, at least 6 million PBMCs were isolated. The authors extracted at least 6 micrograms of total RNA per sample. This CDR3 spans 13 amino acids. Between the trimmed V and J ends, which lost 5 bases and 7 bases, there was a span of 14 bases. The germline V gene has CDR1 SEHNR and CDR2 FQNEAQ (reference sequence). With respect to this clonotype: Its antigen remains unidentified.

The rearrangement joins TRBV7-9 to TRBJ1-1, with D uncertain. The specimen was blood. This clonotype was obtained from a man between 40 and 49 years old in good health. The CDR3 DNA sequence: TGTGCCAGCAGCCGAAACACAGAGCTTGAAGCTTTCTTT. Translation gives CASSRNTELEAFF.